This T cell receptor beta chain was identified during a study of blood T cell repertoires in COVID-19 (dated by TCRdb to 2020 to 2022). About the investigation overall: Samples from collaborators originated in the United States, Italy and Spain and spanned both the acute and convalescent phases of COVID-19. The repertoires were released in a freely available public database meant as a resource for research on the immune response to SARS-CoV-2. The samples were drawn from two sources: the first 160 participants of the ongoing ImmuneRACE study, and approximately 1,300 subjects contributed by 6 global collaborators. A de-identified subject ID, COVID-19 status, age in years and sex were almost always included in the sample metadata. Subjects who had been exposed to COVID-19, were actively infected with it, or had recovered from it provided the deeply sampled blood TCRbeta repertoires that made up the dataset. Where HLA class I and class II types were available, the types were taken from metadata supplied by the sample provider, not from assay-based typing. The material from the prospective study consisted of cDNA or gDNA derived from T cells, B-cell-depleted T cells, or PBMCs.

Points the paper makes about the study in general: How much clinical and demographic metadata was included differed by source and by participant, and the metadata was provided uncurated.

For this clone: This receptor's antigen is unknown. Base qualities are missing; no much larger clone stands one base away.

The cysteine opens and the phenylalanine closes a CDR3 of 14 amino acids. The kept DNA is CDR3 alone, 42 bases in frame from the first base. CDR1 KGHSH and CDR2 LQKENI were looked up in the germline V gene. Cut back by 2 bases and 3 bases, the V and J ends lie 10 bases apart. The immunoSEQ Assay, a bias-controlled multiplex PCR, was used to amplify TCRbeta CDR3 regions from genomic DNA. On the study's bioinformatics: Within the assay, amplification of reference gene primers was used to estimate how many nucleated cells each sample contained. To quantify the absolute abundance of each unique TCRbeta CDR3 rearrangement, sequence reads were collapsed and filtered. For each sample, productive Simpson clonality was calculated as the square root of Simpson's diversity index across productive rearrangements. Held by TCRdb, this immuneACCESS table contains in-frame sequences only and omits some clones. Under half of the omission traces to an unresolved V gene where checked; the cause of the rest is unknown. V, J and clone size derive from that table, while D and trimming were established from the DNA sequence. This sample has hundreds of thousands of clones in its table, and roughly 86% of those were observed once. 0.7% of the sample goes to the ten largest clones.

Whole blood was collected in K2EDTA tubes by collaborating institutions according to the institutions' own protocols. For TCRbeta analysis, collaborators shipped samples in one of three forms: frozen whole blood, isolated PBMCs, or DNA extracted from either of those sample types. This sequence was found in a human donor in a cohort sampled during active COVID-19. The sample was peripheral blood. The chain is assembled from TRBV18 and TRBJ1-2, with the D gene not clear enough to name. The DNA sequence is TGTGCCAGCTCACCAACGCCCCGGGACTATGGCTACACCTTC. It codes for CASSPTPRDYGYTF.